The rows below give T cell receptor beta chains drawn from one sample of a study of blood T cell repertoires in COVID-19. This table comes from immunoSEQ multiplex PCR, and its TCRdb copy is limited to in-frame clones, with some not included. The data show more than 450,000 clones, 75% to 90% seen once. The sample consisted of PBMCs or T cells enriched from blood (not recorded which). All receptors derive from a woman between 18 and 29 years old who had recovered from COVID-19. The CDR3 runs from the conserved cysteine through the conserved F or W. The D gene is left open where the match is weak. A clone size is listed for some rows: how often the clone was seen (once, few, many), or a class if it is expanded.

V	length	size	D	J	CDR3	DNA
TRBV21-1	15	.	.	TRBJ2-7	CASQTIFEGLYEQYF	TGTGCCAGCCAGACGATTTTTGAGGGACTATACGAGCAGTACTTC
TRBV5-5	15	.	.	TRBJ1-2	CASSATTVFNYGYTF	TGTGCCAGCAGCGCGACGACAGTCTTCAACTATGGCTACACCTTC
TRBV7-2	16	.	TRBD1	TRBJ2-5	CASSLVWAGGQETQYF	TGTGCCAGCAGCTTAGTTTGGGCAGGGGGCCAAGAGACCCAGTACTTC
TRBV2	16	.	TRBD1	TRBJ1-4	CASSFDRAFSNEKLFF	TGTGCCAGCAGTTTCGACAGGGCATTCTCTAATGAAAAACTGTTTTTT
TRBV19	14	.	.	TRBJ1-5	CASGDRQKYQPQHF	TGTGCCAGTGGTGACAGGCAAAAGTATCAGCCCCAGCATTTT
TRBV5-5	15	.	.	TRBJ1-3	CASSWDQGTGNTIYF	TGTGCCAGCAGCTGGGACCAGGGGACTGGAAACACCATATATTTT
TRBV20-1	13	.	TRBD2	TRBJ2-7	CSASRGGLYEQYF	TGCAGTGCTAGTCGGGGGGGCCTCTACGAGCAGTACTTC
TRBV5-4	14	.	TRBD2	TRBJ2-4	CASSFGRGGDIQYF	TGTGCCAGCAGCTTTGGACGGGGAGGGGACATTCAGTACTTC
TRBV19	13	.	.	TRBJ1-1	CASSEAGLSEAFF	TGTGCCAGTAGTGAGGCAGGGTTAAGTGAAGCTTTCTTT
TRBV2	15	.	TRBD1	TRBJ2-7	CASSGNRDRAYEQYF	TGTGCCAGCTCGGGGAACCGGGACAGAGCCTACGAGCAGTACTTC
TRBV18	13	.	.	TRBJ1-3	CASSGSPGNTIYF	TGTGCCAGCTCGGGGAGCCCTGGAAACACCATATATTTT
TRBV12-3/TRBV12-4	13	.	TRBD1	TRBJ1-2	CASRPTGVDGYTF	TGTGCCAGCAGACCTACAGGGGTGGATGGCTACACCTTC
TRBV18	15	.	.	TRBJ1-4	CASSRNRVSNEKLFF	TGTGCCAGCTCACGGAACAGGGTCTCCAATGAAAAACTGTTTTTT
TRBV28	15	.	.	TRBJ2-5	CASSLGGVGQETQYF	TGTGCCAGCAGTTTAGGCGGGGTAGGCCAAGAGACCCAGTACTTC
TRBV7-2	18	.	.	TRBJ1-1	CASSLEGFRGYGNTEAFF	TGTGCCAGCAGCTTAGAAGGTTTCAGAGGGTACGGGAACACTGAAGCTTTCTTT
TRBV5-1	15	.	TRBD1	TRBJ2-5	CASSSRDRGQETQYF	TGCGCCAGCAGCTCCCGGGACAGGGGGCAAGAGACCCAGTACTTC
TRBV28	20	.	TRBD2	TRBJ2-7	CASSSGRSGGDADYYYEQYF	TGTGCCAGCAGCTCGGGTAGGAGCGGGGGGGATGCTGACTACTACTACGAGCAGTACTTC
TRBV29-1	14	.	TRBD2	TRBJ2-3	CSVVPRELTDTQYF	TGCAGCGTTGTTCCGCGGGAGCTCACAGATACGCAGTATTTT
TRBV6-5	12	once	TRBD2	TRBJ2-1	CGLGLADNEQFF	TGTGGTTTAGGACTAGCGGACAATGAGCAGTTCTTC
TRBV6-1	17	.	.	TRBJ1-5	CASSEFGGIYSNQPQHF	TGTGCCAGCAGTGAATTTGGAGGGATCTATAGCAATCAGCCCCAGCATTTT
TRBV30	12	.	.	TRBJ1-1	CAWSEQAAGAFF	TGTGCCTGGAGTGAACAAGCGGCGGGAGCTTTCTTT
TRBV7-2	13	once	.	TRBJ2-1	CASRPQLAGEQFF	TGTGCCAGCAGACCCCAACTAGCAGGTGAGCAGTTCTTC
TRBV6-5	11	.	.	TRBJ1-1	CASSSAREAFF	TGTGCCAGCAGTTCGGCCAGGGAAGCTTTCTTT
TRBV15	18	.	.	TRBJ1-5	CATSSAFSGLYSNQPQHF	TGTGCCACCAGCAGTGCGTTTTCAGGGCTTTATAGCAATCAGCCCCAGCATTTT
TRBV24-1	13	.	.	TRBJ2-7	CATSLPGTNEQYF	TGTGCCACCAGTCTCCCAGGTACCAACGAGCAGTACTTC
TRBV10-3	15	many	TRBD1	TRBJ1-1	CAISESDREDTEAFF	TGTGCCATCAGTGAGTCTGACAGGGAGGACACTGAAGCTTTCTTT
TRBV18	15	.	.	TRBJ1-3	CASSPAGTPGNTIYF	TGTGCCAGCTCACCCGCCGGGACACCCGGAAACACCATATATTTT
TRBV30	13	.	.	TRBJ1-4	CAWKGDTNEKLFF	TGTGCCTGGAAAGGGGATACTAATGAAAAACTGTTTTTT
TRBV6-2/TRBV6-3	15	once	TRBD1	TRBJ2-7	CASSYSPGGRDEQYF	TGTGCCAGCAGTTACTCCCCAGGGGGTAGGGACGAGCAGTACTTC
TRBV5-1	14	.	.	TRBJ2-1	CASSLGGQFHEQFF	TGCGCCAGCAGCTTGGGGGGCCAGTTTCATGAGCAGTTCTTC
TRBV5-6	14	.	TRBD2	TRBJ2-7	CASSLGLANYEQYF	TGTGCCAGCAGCCTGGGACTAGCCAACTACGAGCAGTACTTC
TRBV7-3	13	few	.	TRBJ1-6	CASSYDSNSPLHF	TGTGCCAGCAGTTATGACTCGAATTCACCCCTCCACTTT
TRBV2	15	.	TRBD1	TRBJ2-3	CASRPGQGAADTQYF	TGTGCCAGCAGACCCGGACAGGGGGCTGCAGATACGCAGTATTTT
TRBV7-8	15	.	.	TRBJ2-6	CASSLTSSGANVLTF	TGTGCCAGCAGCTTAACGAGCTCTGGGGCCAACGTCCTGACTTTC
TRBV21-1	13	.	.	TRBJ2-7	CASSLGQRHEQYF	TGTGCCAGCAGCTTGGGACAGCGTCACGAGCAGTACTTC
TRBV6-6	14	.	TRBD1	TRBJ1-5	CASSYGTGNQPQHF	TGTGCCAGCAGTTATGGGACAGGGAATCAGCCCCAGCATTTT
TRBV12-5	15	.	.	TRBJ1-4	CASGSQGAFNEKLFF	TGTGCTAGTGGTTCTCAAGGGGCCTTTAATGAAAAACTGTTTTTT
TRBV27	15	.	TRBD1	TRBJ2-2	CASRTGTAHTGELFF	TGTGCCAGCCGTACCGGGACAGCACACACCGGGGAGCTGTTTTTT
TRBV5-1	15	.	TRBD1	TRBJ2-2	CASSPGQGGTGELFF	TGCGCCAGCAGCCCAGGACAGGGGGGAACCGGGGAGCTGTTTTTT
TRBV6-2/TRBV6-3	12	.	.	TRBJ2-7	CASSSRDYEQYF	TGTGCCAGCAGTTCACGCGACTACGAGCAGTACTTC
TRBV5-8	15	.	.	TRBJ2-2	CASSLTHTNTGELFF	TGTGCCAGCAGCTTGACACACACGAACACCGGGGAGCTGTTTTTT
TRBV5-1	14	.	.	TRBJ2-7	CASSLSLSSREQYF	TGCGCCAGCAGCTTGAGCCTTTCATCGAGGGAGCAGTACTTC
TRBV7-8	16	.	TRBD2	TRBJ2-7	CASSLGRGGGSYEQYF	TGTGCCAGCAGCTTAGGACGGGGGGGAGGGTCCTACGAGCAGTACTTC
TRBV19	12	.	.	TRBJ1-4	CASSVTNEKLFF	TGTGCCAGCTCCGTAACTAATGAAAAACTGTTTTTT
TRBV5-6	13	.	.	TRBJ2-5	CASSLEDRGTQYF	TGTGCCAGCAGCTTGGAAGATCGGGGGACCCAGTACTTC
TRBV6-5	14	.	TRBD1	TRBJ1-2	CASRKGAQQDGYTF	TGTGCCAGCAGGAAGGGGGCTCAACAGGATGGCTACACCTTC
TRBV2	13	.	.	TRBJ2-7	CASLKGSLDEQYF	TGTGCCAGCCTAAAGGGGTCCTTGGACGAGCAGTACTTC
TRBV3-1/TRBV3-2	16	.	.	TRBJ1-1	CASSQKWRATGTEAFF	TGTGCCAGCAGCCAGAAATGGAGGGCAACGGGGACTGAAGCTTTCTTT
TRBV29-1	14	.	.	TRBJ2-3	CSVERGLGVATQYF	TGCAGCGTTGAAAGAGGCCTCGGGGTTGCTACGCAGTATTTT